The 11 T cell receptor beta chains reported below all come from one sample, sequenced in a study of vaccination effects on CD4 cells after COVID-19. Using viral peptide pools, the ViraFEST assay grew out antigen-specific CD4+ T cells prior to sequencing. With more than 9 days of culture completed, CD4+ T cells were isolated. None of these healthy vaccinees had been infected with SARS-CoV-2 before vaccination. This table comes from immunoSEQ multiplex PCR, and its TCRdb copy is limited to in-frame clones, with some not included. Of 25,000 to 30,000 clones listed, around 75% are singletons. These receptors have no identified antigens. The sample was CD4+ T cells from PBMCs cultured with SARS-CoV-2 spike peptides, taken before COVID-19 vaccination. These TCRs come from a human donor who received a COVID-19 vaccine.

Turning to this clone: One end of the junction does not line up with germline, which may come from a read error. The chain is built from TRBV7-7 and TRBJ1-1; D is ambiguous. Germline V CDR1 and CDR2: SSHAT, FNYEAQ (reference sequence). This CDR3 is 13 amino acids long. This CDR3 reads CASSFKVNTEAFF. CDR3 DNA: TGTGCTAGCAGCTTCAAGGTGAACACTGAAGCTTTCTTT.

The genes are TRBV5-1 and TRBJ2-2, with 8 bases fitting TRBD1. Germline V gene lookup returns CDR1 SGHRS and CDR2 YFSETQ. The CDR3 is made up of 16 amino acids. V was pared by 2 bases and J by 2 bases, with 5 bases of the junction left unmatched. The CDR3 reads CASSFGQGINTGELFF. The DNA of the CDR3 is TGCGCCAGCAGCTTCGGACAGGGCATTAACACCGGGGAGCTGTTTTTT.

This clone qualifies as medium-sized. The germline gene is not matched at one end of the junction; a read error may be the cause. The chain links TRBV30 to TRBJ1-3; TRBD1 matches at 8 bases. There are 13 residues in the CDR3. CDR1 is GTSNPN and CDR2 is SVGIG in the germline V gene (reference sequence). The chain's CDR3 is CAGRGQGLDTIYF. The CDR3 DNA reads TGTGCCGGGAGAGGACAGGGTCTAGACACCATATATTTT. The entire variable domain, with the rest obtained from reference TRBV30 and TRBJ1-3, is as follows: SQTIHQWPATLVQPVGSPLSLECTVEGTSNPNLYWYRQAAGRGLQLLFYSVGIGQISSEVPQNLSASRPQDRQFILSSKKLLLSDSGFYLCAGRGQGLDTIYFGEGSWLTVV.

The CDR3 DNA is TGTGCCAGCAGCCAAAGGGAGTACACTGAAGCTTTCTTT. This gives the protein CASSQREYTEAFF. The chain joins TRBV14 to TRBJ1-1; D not resolved. The CDR3 consists of 13 residues. Germline-derived CDR1 and CDR2 are SGHDN and FVKESK. The V gene lost 2 bases and the J gene lost 3 bases, with 7 bases spanning the gap.

V and J are TRBV5-6 and TRBJ1-5; 10 positions agree with TRBD1. The CDR3 totals 15 residues. CDR1 and CDR2 from the germline V gene are SGHDT and YYEEEE. Trimming at V came to 4 bases and at J to 6 bases, leaving 7 bases not matched to a gene. The CDR3 region has the DNA TGTGCCAGCAGCCTGGCGGGACAGGGGACTCAGCCCCAGCATTTT. Translating it yields CASSLAGQGTQPQHF.

This chain links TRBV6-5 with TRBJ2-2; the match to TRBD2 covers 11 bases. Germline V gene sequence: CDR1 MNHEY, CDR2 SVGAGI. This CDR3 is built from 15 residues. V shed 5 bases and J 8 bases; nucleotides not matched to a gene: 7. The CDR3 here is CASSPGLAVGGELFF. For the CDR3, the DNA is TGTGCCAGCAGTCCGGGACTAGCGGTGGGAGGGGAGCTGTTTTTT.

The sample holds one count of this clone. The rearrangement joins TRBV11-2 to TRBJ2-3, with 8 nucleotides matching TRBD2. In germline, CDR1 is SGHAT, CDR2 FQNNGV. V was clipped by 5 bases and J by 2 bases; unmatched bases: 6. The CDR3 sequence is 15 residues long. The CDR3 is CASSPSGGHTDTQYF. DNA of the CDR3: TGTGCCAGCAGCCCGAGCGGGGGCCACACAGATACGCAGTATTTT.

The chain employs TRBV5-6 and TRBJ1-2; perhaps TRBD1 as D (5 bases). With 3 bases removed from V and 4 bases from J, the gap between germline ends came to 10 bases. This CDR3 has 13 residues. Germline V gives CDR1 SGHDT, CDR2 YYEEEE. Written as DNA, the CDR3 is TGTGCCAGCAGCTCCCGGGACGGCTATGGCTACACCTTC. Its protein product is CASSSRDGYGYTF. The full variable domain, its missing parts supplied by reference TRBV5-6 and TRBJ1-2, is DAGVTQSPTHLIKTRGQQVTLRCSPKSGHDTVSWYQQALGQGPQFIFQYYEEEERQRGNFPDRFSGHQFPNYSSELNVNALLLGDSALYLCASSSRDGYGYTFGSGTRLTVV.

A single count supports this clone. The V gene is TRBV3-1 (or the pseudogene TRBV3-2), the J gene TRBJ2-4, with TRBD1 matching over 11 bases. J lost 0 bases, V lost 5 bases, and 3 bases had no gene match. Germline lookup yields CDR1 LGHDT and CDR2 YNNKEL (reference sequence). The CDR3 totals 16 residues. CDR3 nucleotides: TGTGCCAGCAGCGGGACAGGGGGGATAGCCAAAAACATTCAGTACTTC. It is translated as CASSGTGGIAKNIQYF.

This clone ranks as large. J is TRBJ1-5 and V is TRBV7-8; weak D call: TRBD1 (5 bases). V lost 1 base and J lost 7, with 14 bases in between. This CDR3 spans 15 amino acids. CDR1 and CDR2 (germline): SGHVS, FQNEAQ. The CDR3 DNA reads as TGTGCCAGCAGCTTAGAGTCAGGGTTCACCCAGCCCCAGCATTTT. Protein: CASSLESGFTQPQHF.

The genes are TRBV12-3 or TRBV12-4 and TRBJ1-3, with D hard to call. CDR3 length: 13 amino acids. Trimming took off 2 bases at V and 0 bases at J, with 2 bases between the two ends. The CDR3 sequence is CASSLSSGNTIYF. In DNA, the CDR3 is TGTGCCAGCAGTTTAAGCTCTGGAAACACCATATATTTT.